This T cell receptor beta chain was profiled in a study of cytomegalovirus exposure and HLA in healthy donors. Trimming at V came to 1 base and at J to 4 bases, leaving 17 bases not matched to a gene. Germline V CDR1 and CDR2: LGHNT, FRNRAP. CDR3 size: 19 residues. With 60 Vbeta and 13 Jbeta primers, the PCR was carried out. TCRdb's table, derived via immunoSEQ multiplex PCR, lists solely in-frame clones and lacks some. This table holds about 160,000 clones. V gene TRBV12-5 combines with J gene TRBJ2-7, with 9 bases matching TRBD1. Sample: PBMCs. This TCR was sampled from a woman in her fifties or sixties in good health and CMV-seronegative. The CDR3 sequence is CASGLGVGTYRGHRYEQYF. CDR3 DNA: TGTGCTAGTGGTTTGGGGGTGGGGACCTACAGGGGGCATCGGTACGAGCAGTACTTC. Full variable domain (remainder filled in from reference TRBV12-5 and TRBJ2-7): DARVTQTPRHKVTEMGQEVTMRCQPILGHNTVFWYRQTMMQGLELLAYFRNRAPLDDSGMPKDRFSAEMPDATLATLKIQPSEPRDSAVYFCASGLGVGTYRGHRYEQYFGPGTRLTVT.